This T cell receptor (beta chain) was observed in a study of T cell repertoires in cytomegalovirus infection. As to this clonotype: The antigen is unknown.

Overall study findings and caveats: Ex vivo, HLA-C-restricted CMV-specific TCR beta clonotypes prevailed over the rest of the response.

TCRdb reanalysed the reads using MiXCR and keeps one entry per CDR3 protein. The sample includes under 250,000 distinct CDR3 sequences, roughly 6.5% of them seen just once. The specimen sequenced was PBMCs. This clonotype originated in a human donor in good health (CMV status not recorded). Some clones in this sample may be carry-over from other donors' samples.

The CDR3 bases are TGCAGCGTAACATCCGGACAGGGGTTTCGAGGCTACACCTTC. Protein product: CSVTSGQGFRGYTF. The chain carries TRBV29-1 and TRBJ1-2; TRBD1 matches 9 bases. Germline lookup yields CDR1 SQVTM and CDR2 ANQGSEA. The CDR3 runs to 14 residues. Trimming cost V 6 bases and J 8 bases; bases outside gene matches: 13.